One sample yielded the 27 T cell receptor beta chains listed below, sequenced in a study of regulatory T cells in long-lasting Graves disease (dated by TCRdb to the early 2020s). Preparation of the library involved multiplex PCR. Sequencing was performed on an Illumina HiSeq 4000. To build TCR beta libraries, CDR3 regions were amplified by Arm-PCR using iRepertoire HTBI primers. The public reads were quality trimmed at Q25 with fastp and then assembled into clones with MiXCR by TCRdb, keeping productive beta chains. Every distinct CDR3 protein forms one entry, paired with its most common genes and DNA. Recorded for this sample are about half a million distinct CDR3 sequences; 12% of them occurred a single time. The biggest ten clones account for around 10% of the sample. In the paper's terms, the time point label means: newly diagnosed GD, antithyroid drugs for less than 3 months. For both TCR sequencing and RNA sequencing, RNA was extracted from PBMCs in TRIzol.

This same sample was also part of a study on T cells in Graves' hyperthyroidism and ophthalmopathy.

The material was peripheral blood mononuclear cells (PBMCs), obtained at new diagnosis, from a patient treated with antithyroid drugs. These receptor sequences come from a woman younger than 45 with Graves disease. Donor details come from another sample of the same person, matched by shared clones.

This clonotype appeared a single time. The chain combines TRBV7-2 with TRBJ2-1; 7 positions match TRBD1. With 2 bases clipped from V and 8 bases from J, the junction kept 6 bases outside the gene matches. The CDR3 consists of 14 residues. Germline V gives CDR1 SGHTA, CDR2 FQGNSA. CDR3 DNA sequence: TGTGCCAGCAGCTTAAGCAGGGGGTCGGATGAGCAGTTCTTC. This sequence encodes CASSLSRGSDEQFF.

This clonotype was seen ten or more times. V and J are TRBV12-3 or TRBV12-4 and TRBJ2-6; TRBD2 matches at 7 bases. Unmatched junction bases numbered 13, after V lost 8 bases and J lost 0 bases. The CDR3 has 18 amino acids. CDR3 protein: CASSPVGGRSSGANVLTF. DNA for the CDR3: TGTGCCAGCTCCCCCGTGGGAGGGAGGAGCTCTGGGGCCAACGTCCTGACTTTC.

This clonotype was detected ten times or more. The chain uses TRBV30 and TRBJ2-3, with D maybe TRBD1 (6 bases). In germline, CDR1 is GTSNPN, CDR2 SVGIG (reference sequence). The CDR3 loop spans 13 amino acids. Trimming took 2 bases from V and 6 from J, leaving 12 bases between them. Written as DNA, the CDR3 is TGTGCCTGGAGTCCGTGGCAGGGGGATACGCAGTATTTT. It specifies CAWSPWQGDTQYF.

Only a few counts were recorded for this clonotype. The chain is built from TRBV4-1 and TRBJ2-7; D is ambiguous. There are 14 residues in the CDR3. Trimming shortened V by 3 bases and J by 0 bases, and 9 bases separated the two germline ends. Germline V gene sequence: CDR1 MGHRA, CDR2 YSYEKL. The CDR3 here is CASSQIVSSYEQYF. The CDR3 DNA is TGCGCCAGCAGCCAGATTGTTAGCTCCTACGAGCAGTACTTC.

This clonotype appeared many times. This chain links TRBV20-1 with TRBJ1-4; 9 nucleotides match TRBD1. The CDR3 is made up of 13 amino acids. After removal of 5 bases from V and 6 bases from J, the junction contained 4 bases not matched to a gene. Germline CDR1 is DFQATT and CDR2 is SNEGSKA (reference sequence). The CDR3 coding sequence is TGCAGTGCTTCTAACAGGGGGCATGAAAAACTGTTTTTT. This codes for CSASNRGHEKLFF.

Comment on this clonotype: A much bigger clone sits one base away, suggesting this may be a read error. This sequence joins TRBV29-1 and TRBJ2-3, with 10 positions matching TRBD2. CDR3 length: 14 residues. Germline V gives CDR1 SQVTM, CDR2 ANQGSEA. V gave up 5 bases and J gave up 5 bases; unmatched junction bases: 7. Here the CDR3 DNA reads TGCAGCGTTAGAGCGGGAGGGCCCATAGATACGCAGTATTTT. Translation: CSVRAGGPIDTQYF.

In this sample, this clonotype turned up a few times. The chain uses TRBV19 and TRBJ2-1, with 11 bases matching TRBD2. V shed 9 bases and J 4 bases; nucleotides not matched to a gene: 8. Germline V gene lookup returns CDR1 LNHDA and CDR2 SQIVND (reference sequence). This CDR3 is 15 amino acids long. The CDR3 region has the DNA TGTGCCAGCCGTGACGGGACTAGCGGATACAATGAGCAGTTCTTC. Protein sequence: CASRDGTSGYNEQFF.

This clonotype appeared a few times. The chain uses TRBV4-1 and TRBJ1-1, with D unclear. This CDR3 contains 15 residues. Germline V lookup: CDR1 MGHRA, CDR2 YSYEKL. V lost 4 bases, J lost 0 bases, and 12 bases lay in between. The CDR3 spells CASSLGLVMNTEAFF. Here the CDR3 DNA reads TGCGCCAGCAGCCTCGGACTGGTTATGAACACTGAAGCTTTCTTT.

Notes on this clonotype: This could be a read error, since a much larger clone is one nucleotide away. J is TRBJ2-1 and V is TRBV7-2, with unresolved D. CDR3 length equals 16 residues. Looked up from germline, CDR1 is SGHTA and CDR2 is FQGNSA. DNA for the CDR3: TGTGCCAGCCGAGTCGTCGGGTCTGTATCCTACAATGATCAGTTCTTC. Encoded protein: CASRVVGSVSYNDQFF.

This clonotype was detected ten times or more. The CDR3 nucleotides read TGCGCCAGCAGTGAGATGCTAGCGGGAGATGGTGAGCAGTTCTTC. Protein product: CASSEMLAGDGEQFF. The chain employs TRBV10-1 and TRBJ2-1; TRBD2 agrees at 10 bases. CDR1 and CDR2 from the germline V gene are WNHNN and SYGVQD (reference sequence). The CDR3 has 15 amino acids. V trimming: 2 bases; J trimming: 9 bases; junction bases outside the gene matches: 7.

This clonotype was seen only a few times. The chain employs TRBV9 and TRBJ1-4, with D perhaps matching TRBD1 (6 bases). Germline CDR1 and CDR2: SGDLS and YYNGEE. The CDR3 runs to 15 residues. The V gene lost 7 bases and the J gene lost 8 bases, with 21 bases spanning the gap. The CDR3 nucleotides are TGTGCCAGCGGACCTAGGGGGAAGGGAGGAGAAAAACTGTTTTTT. Protein sequence: CASGPRGKGGEKLFF. Full variable domain (rest looked up from reference TRBV9 and TRBJ1-4): DSGVTQTPKHLITATGQRVTLRCSPRSGDLSVYWYQQSLDQGLQFLIQYYNGEERAKGNILERFSAQQFPDLHSELNLSSLELGDSALYFCASGPRGKGGEKLFFGSGTQLSVL.

In regard to this clonotype: This may come from a read error, since a much larger clone is one base off. This chain connects TRBV13 to TRBJ1-5; D is uncertain. V shed 0 bases and J shed 5 bases, with 11 bases lying between them. This CDR3 is 15 amino acids long. Germline assignment: CDR1 PRHDT and CDR2 FYEKMQ (reference sequence). CDR3 coding DNA: TGTGCCAGCAGCTTAGGCCCGATAGGCGATCAGCCCCAGCATTTT. Translated: CASSLGPIGDQPQHF.

This clonotype was detected ten times or more. This sequence joins TRBV2 and TRBJ2-5; a possible D gene is TRBD1 (5 bases). Trimming stripped 4 bases from V and 3 bases from J, with 12 bases between. Germline loops: CDR1 SNHLY, CDR2 FYNNEI. CDR3 length equals 14 residues. The CDR3 bases are TGTGCCAGCAGTGGACCAAACAGGAAAGAGACCCAGTACTTC. It encodes CASSGPNRKETQYF.

The chain carries TRBV11-2 and TRBJ2-5; a weak D match, TRBD2 (6 bases). V lost 5 bases and J 2 bases, leaving 9 bases between the germline ends. The CDR3 extends over 13 amino acids. Germline CDR1 and CDR2: SGHAT and FQNNGV. The CDR3 sequence is CASSHSGQETQYF. DNA of the CDR3: TGTGCCAGCAGCCATAGCGGACAAGAGACCCAGTACTTC.

This clonotype was counted many times. The chain uses TRBV12-3 or TRBV12-4 and TRBJ2-6; D tentatively fits TRBD1 or TRBD2 (5 bases each). The CDR3 has 15 amino acids. Trimming removed 4 bases from V and 5 bases from J, with 12 bases in between. The CDR3 DNA follows: TGTGCCAGCAGTTCCCGGGACGAACGGGCCAACGTCCTGACTTTC. This gives the protein CASSSRDERANVLTF.

This chain joins TRBV28 and TRBJ2-7; D gene ambiguous. Germline V lookup: CDR1 MDHEN, CDR2 SYDVKM. This CDR3 region has 12 residues. Trimming removed 2 bases from V and 6 bases from J, with 8 bases in between. This CDR3 is CASSLLLTEQYF. The CDR3 bases are TGTGCCAGCAGTTTACTCCTCACCGAGCAGTACTTC.

This clonotype was seen at least ten times. This rearrangement joins TRBV27 to TRBJ2-5; TRBD2 matches at 7 bases. The CDR3 extends over 12 amino acids. Losses at the gene ends were 2 bases for V and 7 bases for J; bases not matched to a gene: 1. The germline V gene encodes CDR1 MNHEY and CDR2 SMNVEV (reference sequence). The CDR3 DNA reads TGTGCCAGCAGTTTAGGGGGGGGGACCCAGTACTTC. It yields the protein CASSLGGGTQYF.

There are many counts of this clonotype. V gene TRBV9 combines with J gene TRBJ1-1; possible D gene TRBD1, 6 bases. CDR1 and CDR2 from the germline V gene are SGDLS and YYNGEE. The CDR3 length is 16 residues. The V gene lost 0 bases and the J gene lost 3 bases, with 15 bases spanning the gap. The CDR3 reads CASSVAQSGEDTEAFF. CDR3 coding DNA: TGTGCCAGCAGCGTAGCTCAGTCAGGGGAAGACACTGAAGCTTTCTTT. The full variable domain, completed using reference TRBV9 and TRBJ1-1, is DSGVTQTPKHLITATGQRVTLRCSPRSGDLSVYWYQQSLDQGLQFLIQYYNGEERAKGNILERFSAQQFPDLHSELNLSSLELGDSALYFCASSVAQSGEDTEAFFGQGTRLTVV.

This clonotype was observed at least ten times. The rearrangement links TRBV2 to TRBJ2-3, with TRBD2 matching 9 bases. Per the germline V gene, CDR1 is SNHLY and CDR2 is FYNNEI. Losses at the gene ends were 10 bases for V and 4 bases for J; bases not matched to a gene: 6. This CDR3 contains 13 residues. CDR3 in amino acids: CATSQREADTQYF. The CDR3 nucleotides read TGTGCCACTAGCCAGCGGGAGGCAGATACGCAGTATTTT.

This clonotype was detected many times. DNA of the CDR3: TGTGCCAGCAGTTTTGGCTCAGGGGCCTACGAGCAGTACTTC. It yields the protein CASSFGSGAYEQYF. The gene calls are TRBV12-3 or TRBV12-4 and TRBJ2-7, with D possibly matching TRBD1 (6 bases). V was cut by 3 bases and J by 2 bases, with 11 bases left in between. CDR3 length: 14 amino acids.

Ten or more counts support this clonotype. The J gene is TRBJ1-3, the V gene TRBV10-2, with D unclear. This CDR3 contains 14 residues. The V gene's germline CDR1 is WSHSY and CDR2 SAAADI. V was shortened by 5 bases and J by 2 bases, with 10 bases between the two germline ends. The CDR3, as DNA: TGCGCCAGCAGTTCCGGGGTTGCTGGAAACACCATATATTTT. Its protein is CASSSGVAGNTIYF.

A few counts support this clonotype. The chain recombines TRBV10-2 with TRBJ2-6, with D possibly matching TRBD2 (5 bases). Between the trimmed V and J ends, which lost 4 bases and 4 bases, there was a span of 14 bases. The germline gives CDR1 WSHSY, CDR2 SAAADI. CDR3 length equals 16 residues. The CDR3 DNA is TGCGCCAGCAGTGTTGCGGGTCCACGCGGGGCCAACGTCCTGACTTTC. This codes for CASSVAGPRGANVLTF.

This clonotype was counted many times. This rearrangement joins TRBV4-1 to TRBJ2-1; 10 positions agree with TRBD2. V was clipped by 3 bases and J by 10 bases; unmatched bases: 3. Germline values: CDR1 MGHRA, CDR2 YSYEKL. CDR3 length: 13 amino acids. CDR3 bases: TGCGCCAGCAGCCACGCAGCGGGAGGGGAGCAGTTCTTC. Translating gives CASSHAAGGEQFF.

With regard to this clonotype: A read error may explain this, as a much larger clone is one base away. V is TRBV20-1 and J is TRBJ2-1, with D tentatively TRBD2 (6 bases). Germline V gene data show CDR1 as DFQATT and CDR2 as SNEGSKA (reference sequence). The CDR3 has 14 amino acids. CDR3 in DNA: TGCAGTGTTCGGGACTTCCAGTCCTACAATGAGCATTTCTTC. Translating gives CSVRDFQSYNEHFF.

V is TRBV6-2 or TRBV6-3 and J is TRBJ1-2; the D is unclear. The V and J ends lost 0 bases and 2 bases respectively, with 7 bases between them. CDR3 length equals 14 residues. CDR1 and CDR2 from the germline V gene are MNHEY and SVGEGT. The CDR3 reads CASSYSVGNYGYTF. Here the CDR3 DNA reads TGTGCCAGCAGTTACTCGGTGGGCAACTATGGCTACACCTTC.

V is TRBV9 and J is TRBJ2-5, with 8 nucleotides matching TRBD1. With V trimmed by 2 bases and J by 2 bases, 5 bases remained unmatched. There are 15 residues in the CDR3. CDR1 and CDR2 (germline): SGDLS, YYNGEE. CDR3 sequence: CASSVGRGHQETQYF. The DNA for the CDR3 is TGTGCCAGCAGCGTGGGCAGGGGGCATCAAGAGACCCAGTACTTC. The entire variable domain, with the rest obtained from reference TRBV9 and TRBJ2-5, is as follows: DSGVTQTPKHLITATGQRVTLRCSPRSGDLSVYWYQQSLDQGLQFLIQYYNGEERAKGNILERFSAQQFPDLHSELNLSSLELGDSALYFCASSVGRGHQETQYFGPGTRLLVL.

This clonotype was detected many times. The chain recombines TRBV10-3 with TRBJ1-4; D might be TRBD1 (5 bases). CDR3 length equals 15 residues. CDR1 is ENHRY, CDR2 SYGVKD, per germline. The V gene lost 0 bases and the J gene lost 6 bases, with 11 bases spanning the gap. CDR3 sequence: CAISESQGRDEKLFF. CDR3 bases: TGTGCCATCAGTGAGTCGCAGGGACGAGATGAAAAACTGTTTTTT.